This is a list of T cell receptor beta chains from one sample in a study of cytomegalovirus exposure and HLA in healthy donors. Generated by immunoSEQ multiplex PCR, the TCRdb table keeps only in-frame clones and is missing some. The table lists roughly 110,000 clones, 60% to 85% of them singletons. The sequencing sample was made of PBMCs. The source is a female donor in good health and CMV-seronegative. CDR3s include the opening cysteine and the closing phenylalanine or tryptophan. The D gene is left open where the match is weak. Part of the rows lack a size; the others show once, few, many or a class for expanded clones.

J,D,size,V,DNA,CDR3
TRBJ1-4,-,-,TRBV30,TGTGCCTGGAGTGTCTTCGGGGTTGCTACTAATGAAAAACTGTTTTTT,CAWSVFGVATNEKLFF
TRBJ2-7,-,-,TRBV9,TGTGCCAGCAGCGCGGGTTCCCACTCCTACGAGCAGTACTTC,CASSAGSHSYEQYF
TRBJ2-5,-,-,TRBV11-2,TGTGCCAGCAGCTTTGTGGGGGGGCCAGAGACCCAGTACTTC,CASSFVGGPETQYF
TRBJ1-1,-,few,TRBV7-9,TGTGCCAGCAGCGTGGGGGCGAACACTGAAGCTTTCTTT,CASSVGANTEAFF
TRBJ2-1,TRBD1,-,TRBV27,TGTGCCAGCAGTTTGGGGGCAGGGGGTTTATATGAGCAGTTCTTC,CASSLGAGGLYEQFF
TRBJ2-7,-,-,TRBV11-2,TGTGCCAGCAGCGCCTATTACGAGCAGTACTTC,CASSAYYEQYF
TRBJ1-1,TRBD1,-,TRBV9,TGTGCCAGCAGCCCCTCTCCTTACGGGACAGGGAACACTGAAGCTTTCTTT,CASSPSPYGTGNTEAFF
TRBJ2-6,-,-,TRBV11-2,TGTGCCAGCAGCTTAGGTATAGGGGAAGGATCTGGGGCCAACGTCCTGACTTTC,CASSLGIGEGSGANVLTF
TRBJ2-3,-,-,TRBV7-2,TGTGCCAGCAGCCCCGGGGGAGGCACAGATACGCAGTATTTT,CASSPGGGTDTQYF
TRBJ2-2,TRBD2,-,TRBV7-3,TGTGCCAGCAGCCCCGGGGGGGCAGATGCGAACACCGGGGAGCTGTTTTTT,CASSPGGADANTGELFF
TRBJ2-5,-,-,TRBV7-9,TGTTCCAGCAGCAAACACCAACAGGGTGGGGAGACCCAGTACTTC,CSSSKHQQGGETQYF
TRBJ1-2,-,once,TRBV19,TGTGCCAGTAGCTACGGGAGAAACTATGGCTACACCTTC,CASSYGRNYGYTF
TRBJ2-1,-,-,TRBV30,TGTGCCTCAGGGGCAGAGGCTTCATTTAATGAGCAGTTCTTC,CASGAEASFNEQFF
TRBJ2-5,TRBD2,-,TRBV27,TGTGCCAGCAGCACCTTGCCCTTGACTAGCGGGGGGGCTCAGACCCAGTACTTC,CASSTLPLTSGGAQTQYF
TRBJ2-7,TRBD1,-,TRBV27,TGTGCCAGCGGCCCGACAGGGACCTACGAGCAGTACTTC,CASGPTGTYEQYF
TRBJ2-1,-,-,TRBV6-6,TGTGCCAGCCTGAGCTCCTACAATGAGCAGTTCTTC,CASLSSYNEQFF
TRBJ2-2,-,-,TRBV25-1,TGTGCCAGCAGTGAATCCACACCGAACACCGGGGAGCTGTTTTTT,CASSESTPNTGELFF
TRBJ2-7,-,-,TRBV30,TGTGCCTGGAACCCGGGAAACTACGAGCAGTACTTC,CAWNPGNYEQYF
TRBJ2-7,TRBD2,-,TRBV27,TGTGCCAGCAGGGATCGACTAGCGGGGGTCTACGAGCAGTACTTC,CASRDRLAGVYEQYF
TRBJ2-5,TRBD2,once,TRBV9,TGTGCCAGCAAGCGGGGGGCCGGGGCTCGAGAGACCCAGTACTTC,CASKRGAGARETQYF
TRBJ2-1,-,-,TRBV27,TGTGCCAGCAGTTATGGAGGGGGCAACGACGGCTACAATGAGCAGTTCTTC,CASSYGGGNDGYNEQFF
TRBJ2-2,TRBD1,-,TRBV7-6,TGTGCCAGCAGCTTAACAGGGGTCGGGGAGCTGTTTTTT,CASSLTGVGELFF
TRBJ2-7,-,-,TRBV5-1,TGCGCCAGCAGCTTGGAGCCCAGGGTTCCCTACGAGCAGTACTTC,CASSLEPRVPYEQYF
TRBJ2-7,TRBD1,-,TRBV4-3,TGCGCCAGCAGCCAAGATGCTCCTCCGGGACAGGGGAGATACCCAGGGGACTACGAGCAGTACTTC,CASSQDAPPGQGRYPGDYEQYF
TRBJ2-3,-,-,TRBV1,TGCACCAGCAGCCAAGATCTAAGGGACTGGGGAGAAACAAGGACTAGCACAGATACGCAGTATTTT,CTSSQDLRDWGETRTSTDTQYF
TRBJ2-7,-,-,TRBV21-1,TGTGCCACCGACCGGACAGGGCAGAGACCCTACGAGCAGTACTTC,CATDRTGQRPYEQYF
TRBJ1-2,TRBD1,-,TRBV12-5,TGTGCTAGTGGTTTCGGACAGGGGGCTATCTATGGCTACACCTTC,CASGFGQGAIYGYTF
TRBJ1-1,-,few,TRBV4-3,TGCGCCAGCAGCCAATCATCGAACACTGAAGCTTTCTTT,CASSQSSNTEAFF
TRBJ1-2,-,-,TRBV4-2,TGTGCCAGCAGCCAAGATGCGCAGGCCTATGGCTACACCTTC,CASSQDAQAYGYTF
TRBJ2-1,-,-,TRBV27,TGTGCCAGCAGTTTAGCAGGGGTTGGTTCCTACAATGAGCAGTTCTTC,CASSLAGVGSYNEQFF
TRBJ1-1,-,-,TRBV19,TGTGCCAGTAGATCATGGGGGAGCGGGTCGGTGAACACTGAAGCTTTCTTT,CASRSWGSGSVNTEAFF
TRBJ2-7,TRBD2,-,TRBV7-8,TGTGCCAGCAGCGCCGCGACCGGGACTAGCGGGGCATTTTCCTACGAGCAGTACTTC,CASSAATGTSGAFSYEQYF
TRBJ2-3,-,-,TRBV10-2,TGCGCCAGCAGGGGGGCTGATACGCAGTATTTT,CASRGADTQYF
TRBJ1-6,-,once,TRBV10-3,TGTGCCATCAGTGAAAGGGAAGGGGTAGGACATTCACCCCTCCACTTT,CAISEREGVGHSPLHF
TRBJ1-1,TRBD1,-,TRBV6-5,TGTGCCAGCAGTTCCGGGACAGGGAACGAAAAAGCTTTCTTT,CASSSGTGNEKAFF
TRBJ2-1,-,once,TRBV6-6,TGTGCCAGCAGTCCCCGCGGGACAGTATACAATGAGCAGTTCTTC,CASSPRGTVYNEQFF
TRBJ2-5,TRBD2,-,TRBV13,TGTGCCAGCAGCTTAAACCCGATCACGGGGCGGGGGAAGGTTAGAGAGACCCAGTACTTC,CASSLNPITGRGKVRETQYF
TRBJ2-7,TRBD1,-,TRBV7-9,TGTGCCAGCAGCCGAGGACAGGGGGTAGTCGACGAGCAGTACTTC,CASSRGQGVVDEQYF
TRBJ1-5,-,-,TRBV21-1,TGTGCCAGCAGCCTGGGACAGGGGAACCGAAGCAATCAGCCCCAGCATTTT,CASSLGQGNRSNQPQHF
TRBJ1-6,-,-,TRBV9,TGTGCCAGCAGCGTAGGCGGGGGGCCCTTCGATTCACCCCTCCACTTT,CASSVGGGPFDSPLHF
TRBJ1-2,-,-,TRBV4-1,TGCGCCAGCAGCCAAGTTTGGGGCAGGAACGGCTACACCTTC,CASSQVWGRNGYTF
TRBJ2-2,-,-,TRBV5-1,TGCGCCAGCAGCTTGGGTTGGCTTACATACACCGGGGAGCTGTTTTTT,CASSLGWLTYTGELFF
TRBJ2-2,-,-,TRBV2,TGTGCCAGCAAGTACAGCCCAACCGCGATGACCGGGGAGCTGTTTTTT,CASKYSPTAMTGELFF
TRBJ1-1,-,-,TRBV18,TGTGCCAGCCTAATTCGGGGGGGTTGGACGAACACTGAAGCTTTCTTT,CASLIRGGWTNTEAFF
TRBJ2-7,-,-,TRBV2,TGTGCCAGCACAGGGGCCTACGAGCAGTACTTC,CASTGAYEQYF